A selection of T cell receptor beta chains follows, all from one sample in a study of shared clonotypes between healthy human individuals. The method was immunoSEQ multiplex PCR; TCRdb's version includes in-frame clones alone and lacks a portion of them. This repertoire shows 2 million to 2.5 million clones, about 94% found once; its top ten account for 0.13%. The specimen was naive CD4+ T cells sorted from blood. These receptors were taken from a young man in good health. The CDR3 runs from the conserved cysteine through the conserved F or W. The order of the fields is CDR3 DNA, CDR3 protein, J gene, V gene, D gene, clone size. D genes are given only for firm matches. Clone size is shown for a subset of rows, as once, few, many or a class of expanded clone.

TGTGCCAGCTCACGGGGACAGGGTGATTCACCCCTCCACTTT,CASSRGQGDSPLHF,TRBJ1-6,TRBV18,TRBD1,NA
TGTGCCAGCAGCTTAGACAGGGACTACGAGCAGTACTTC,CASSLDRDYEQYF,TRBJ2-7,TRBV11-3,NA,NA
TGTGCCGGGTTCAACTATGGCTACACCTTC,CAGFNYGYTF,TRBJ1-2,TRBV30,NA,NA
TGTGCCAGCTCACCGGTGGGAGACAGGACTTCTAACGAGCAGTACTTC,CASSPVGDRTSNEQYF,TRBJ2-7,TRBV18,NA,NA
TGTGCCAGCAGCTCGTACGCCGGGACAGCGAACACTGAAGCTTTCTTT,CASSSYAGTANTEAFF,TRBJ1-1,TRBV5-5,TRBD1,NA
TGCGCCAGCAGCTTCGGGGGGAGCCAAGAGACCCAGTACTTC,CASSFGGSQETQYF,TRBJ2-5,TRBV5-1,TRBD2,NA
TGCGCCAGCAGCACCACCGGGACAGGGGTTGAAAAACTGTTTTTT,CASSTTGTGVEKLFF,TRBJ1-4,TRBV5-1,TRBD1,NA
TGTGCCAGCAGCTTCCGAGGCCCTGGAAACACCATATATTTT,CASSFRGPGNTIYF,TRBJ1-3,TRBV5-4,NA,NA
TGTGCCAGCAGCCTAAGTGGGACTAGCGGGAGGACAGATACGCAGTATTTT,CASSLSGTSGRTDTQYF,TRBJ2-3,TRBV7-2,TRBD2,NA
TGCGCCAGCAGCTTGAGCCCATTACCTAGCCACTTCTACGAGCAGTACTTC,CASSLSPLPSHFYEQYF,TRBJ2-7,TRBV5-1,NA,NA
TGTGCCAGCATCCCTGGGCAGGGCCAAGACGGGGAGCTGTTTTTT,CASIPGQGQDGELFF,TRBJ2-2,TRBV7-9,NA,NA
TGTGCCAGCTCACTCTTAGCGGGGGCCTCTAGCACAGATACGCAGTATTTT,CASSLLAGASSTDTQYF,TRBJ2-3,TRBV18,TRBD2,NA
TGTGCTAGCAGCTTAGCGGGACTAGACATAACTGAGCAGTTCTTC,CASSLAGLDITEQFF,TRBJ2-1,TRBV7-7,TRBD2,NA
TGTGCCAGCAGTTACTCGACAGGGGGCCGGACCGGGGAGCTGTTTTTT,CASSYSTGGRTGELFF,TRBJ2-2,TRBV6-6,TRBD1,once
TGTGCCAGCAGGACGGACAGAGATAATTCACCCCTCCACTTT,CASRTDRDNSPLHF,TRBJ1-6,TRBV27,NA,NA
TGTGCCATCACCCGGACAGAGAATTCACCCCTCCACTTT,CAITRTENSPLHF,TRBJ1-6,TRBV10-3,NA,NA
TGTGCCAGCAGCTTAGGTGGACCGGCTACATACAATGAGCAGTTCTTC,CASSLGGPATYNEQFF,TRBJ2-1,TRBV5-4,NA,once
TGTGCCTGGAGTGTACGACCGGATAATTCACCCCTCCACTTT,CAWSVRPDNSPLHF,TRBJ1-6,TRBV30,NA,NA
TGTGCCAGCAGCTTGAACGTACTGGCTATGGGCAATTCACCCCTCCACTTT,CASSLNVLAMGNSPLHF,TRBJ1-6,TRBV5-4,NA,NA
TGTGCCAGCAGCCGCCCCGCGGGGGGAAACAATGAGCAGTTCTTC,CASSRPAGGNNEQFF,TRBJ2-1,TRBV5-4,TRBD2,NA
TGTGCCAGCAGTCCGAGGGGAAGCAATCAGCCCCAGCATTTT,CASSPRGSNQPQHF,TRBJ1-5,TRBV7-8,NA,NA
TGTGCCAGCAGCTTCCCAGGGGTTCAGCCCCAGCATTTT,CASSFPGVQPQHF,TRBJ1-5,TRBV7-2,NA,NA
TGTGCCAGCAGCTTGGGGGGGTCGGCCGTGGTGAACACTGAAGCTTTCTTT,CASSLGGSAVVNTEAFF,TRBJ1-1,TRBV5-4,NA,NA
TGCGCCAGCAGCTTGTCTTGGACAGGGGCTTCCGAGCAGTACTTC,CASSLSWTGASEQYF,TRBJ2-7,TRBV5-1,TRBD1,once
TGCGCCAGCAGCCAAGACAGGGGGGGACCCGGGGAGCTGTTTTTT,CASSQDRGGPGELFF,TRBJ2-2,TRBV4-1,NA,NA
TGTGCCTGGAGTGTACTGCGGACAACTAATGAAAAACTGTTTTTT,CAWSVLRTTNEKLFF,TRBJ1-4,TRBV30,NA,NA
TGTGCCAGCAGCCGAGGTGGAGGCAGAAGGGAAAAACTGTTTTTT,CASSRGGGRREKLFF,TRBJ1-4,TRBV13,NA,NA
TGTGCCAGCTCACCACCCGGGACACCGTACGAGCAGTACTTC,CASSPPGTPYEQYF,TRBJ2-7,TRBV18,NA,NA
TGTGCCAGCAGTTACGTGTGGGATTCACCCCTCCACTTT,CASSYVWDSPLHF,TRBJ1-6,TRBV6-5,NA,NA
TGCGCCAGCAGCTTGGCCAGGGCCCACAATGAGCAGTTCTTC,CASSLARAHNEQFF,TRBJ2-1,TRBV5-1,NA,NA
TGCGCCAGCAGCTTGGAGGGACAGGGGCGCAATGAGCAGTTCTTC,CASSLEGQGRNEQFF,TRBJ2-1,TRBV5-1,TRBD1,NA
TGTGCCAGCAGCCGCTACCAGGGTTCTTACACCTTC,CASSRYQGSYTF,TRBJ1-2,TRBV7-2,NA,NA
TGTGCCAGCAGCCCGCTGGGACGGGAGGGCGGGGAAGCTTTCTTT,CASSPLGREGGEAFF,TRBJ1-1,TRBV5-6,NA,NA
TGTGCCAGCAGTGAGGGAGGAAGGGTTAACTATGGCTACACCTTC,CASSEGGRVNYGYTF,TRBJ1-2,TRBV2,NA,NA
TGTGCCAGCAGCGTGGGCGAGCGGAAGAATTACAATGAGCAGTTCTTC,CASSVGERKNYNEQFF,TRBJ2-1,TRBV9,NA,NA
TGCAGCGTTCTCGGACAGGGTATGTACGAGCAGTACTTC,CSVLGQGMYEQYF,TRBJ2-7,TRBV29-1,TRBD1,NA
TGTGCCAGCTCATCCGGGGACAGGGCCGGTCAGCCCCAGCATTTT,CASSSGDRAGQPQHF,TRBJ1-5,TRBV18,TRBD1,NA
TGTGCCAGCAGCCCGTACATGAACACTGAAGCTTTCTTT,CASSPYMNTEAFF,TRBJ1-1,TRBV11-1,NA,few
TGTGCCAGCAGCTCGAACACAGGGGTGGGAACCGGGGAGCTGTTTTTT,CASSSNTGVGTGELFF,TRBJ2-2,TRBV5-6,TRBD1,NA
TGTGCCAGCAGCCAGAGAGAGGGGTCTAACTATGGCTACACCTTC,CASSQREGSNYGYTF,TRBJ1-2,TRBV7-9,NA,NA
TGTGCCAGTAGTGAACACAATGAGCAGTTCTTC,CASSEHNEQFF,TRBJ2-1,TRBV19,NA,NA
TGCGCCAGCAGCATCGACCAGGGAAGCTACACCTTC,CASSIDQGSYTF,TRBJ1-2,TRBV5-1,NA,NA
TGTGCCAGCACCCGCGGCCCCTTGACATCTAACTATGGCTACACCTTC,CASTRGPLTSNYGYTF,TRBJ1-2,TRBV9,NA,NA
TGTGCCAGCAGTTTATCGGTTCAAAATTATAATTCACCCCTCCACTTT,CASSLSVQNYNSPLHF,TRBJ1-6,TRBV27,NA,once
TGTGCCAGCGCGCCGGGAGGATTAGGGACCGGGGAGCTGTTTTTT,CASAPGGLGTGELFF,TRBJ2-2,TRBV5-4,TRBD2,once
TGTGCCAGCAGCTTCGGCAGGGCGGACGAGCAGTACTTC,CASSFGRADEQYF,TRBJ2-7,TRBV5-6,NA,NA
TGTGCCAGTAGTATTCGTTCAGGCAGTCAATATAGCAATCAGCCCCAGCATTTT,CASSIRSGSQYSNQPQHF,TRBJ1-5,TRBV19,NA,NA
TGTGCCAGCACCCCACCCGGTAGAGAAAAACTGTTTTTT,CASTPPGREKLFF,TRBJ1-4,TRBV28,NA,NA